Presented here are 24 T cell receptor beta chains from one specimen sequenced in a study of T cell changes during pregnancy in multiple sclerosis. Measured with immunoSEQ multiplex PCR; TCRdb has only the in-frame clones, and not every one. The sample records tens of thousands of clones, about nine tenths being singletons. The sample consisted of peripheral blood, taken in the second trimester of pregnancy. These receptors came from a female donor in good health, enrolled as a control in a pregnancy study.

V is TRBV27 and J is TRBJ2-7, with D possibly being TRBD1 (5 bases). The V gene's germline CDR1 is MNHEY and CDR2 SMNVEV (reference sequence). The CDR3 loop spans 15 amino acids. Trimming removed 11 bases at V and 5 bases at J, with 25 bases between. The CDR3 nucleotides read TGTGCCTCCTCAGTTCGGGCAGGGATGGTCAACGAGCAGTACTTC. Translated, it gives CASSVRAGMVNEQYF.

The chain uses TRBV28 and TRBJ2-2; TRBD1 aligns across 8 bases. This CDR3 is 16 amino acids long. V gave up 7 bases and J gave up 0 bases; unmatched junction bases: 7. From germline, CDR1 is MDHEN and CDR2 SYDVKM. The CDR3 region has the DNA TGTGCCAGCAACGGGCAGGGGGCCGCGAACACCGGGGAGCTGTTTTTT. This encodes CASNGQGAANTGELFF.

This chain links TRBV7-8 with TRBJ2-7, with D perhaps matching TRBD1 (5 bases). Germline V gene lookup returns CDR1 SGHVS and CDR2 FQNEAQ. The V end lost 5 bases, the J end lost 3 bases, and 11 bases lay between the germline ends. The CDR3 covers 13 residues. CDR3 DNA: TGTGCCAGCAGCCCGGACATCTTCTACGAGCAGTACTTC. Residues: CASSPDIFYEQYF.

This chain joins TRBV18 and TRBJ1-4, with 7 nucleotides matching TRBD1. Trimming took 3 bases from V and 8 from J; bases not matched to a gene: 9. Germline lookup yields CDR1 KGHSH and CDR2 LQKENI. The CDR3 runs to 15 residues. CDR3 sequence reads: CASSPTTGVGEKLFF. CDR3 DNA sequence: TGTGCCAGCTCACCGACCACAGGGGTAGGGGAAAAACTGTTTTTT.

The chain is built from TRBV7-9 and TRBJ2-3; 9 bases are a match to TRBD2. Unmatched junction bases numbered 8, after V lost 5 bases and J lost 2 bases. The V gene's germline CDR1 is SEHNR and CDR2 FQNEAQ (reference sequence). The CDR3 is 16 amino acids. The CDR3 DNA follows: TGTGCCAGCAGCCTTAGCGGGAGCCCACACACAGATACGCAGTATTTT. The encoded protein is CASSLSGSPHTDTQYF.

This chain joins TRBV7-9 and TRBJ1-2; D not resolved. Trimming cost V 5 bases and J 1 base, with 11 bases left between them. This CDR3 is built from 14 residues. Germline V gene data show CDR1 as SEHNR and CDR2 as FQNEAQ (reference sequence). CDR3 loop: CASSHSEGNYGYTF. The CDR3 nucleotides are TGTGCCAGCAGCCATTCAGAGGGTAACTATGGCTACACCTTC.

The CDR3 loop is CASSVAENYGYTF. The CDR3, as DNA: TGTGCCAGCAGCGTAGCAGAAAATTATGGCTACACCTTC. This rearrangement joins TRBV9 to TRBJ1-2; no clear D. Germline CDR1 reads SGDLS; CDR2 reads YYNGEE. V was cut by 0 bases and J by 5 bases, with 8 bases left in between. The CDR3 contains 13 residues.

This chain connects TRBV9 to TRBJ2-7; TRBD2 matches at 11 bases. CDR1 SGDLS and CDR2 YYNGEE come from the germline V gene. Trimming took 0 bases from V and 0 from J; bases not matched to a gene: 5. The CDR3 runs to 17 residues. CDR3 coding DNA: TGTGCCAGCAGCGTAGGTCCTAGCGGGAGGACCTCCTACGAGCAGTACTTC. This gives the protein CASSVGPSGRTSYEQYF.

The rearrangement joins TRBV4-1 to TRBJ2-7; D remains unclear. This CDR3 has 15 amino acids. Trimming left V 0 bases short and J 3 bases short, with 12 bases between. CDR1 MGHRA and CDR2 YSYEKL come from the germline V gene. In DNA, the CDR3 is TGCGCCAGCAGCCAAGATGGAGAAATCAACTACGAGCAGTACTTC. This translates into CASSQDGEINYEQYF.

The chain links TRBV12-5 to TRBJ2-7; 10 positions match TRBD2. CDR1 LGHNT and CDR2 FRNRAP come from the germline V gene. There are 15 residues in the CDR3. The V gene end was trimmed by 7 bases and the J gene end by 2 bases; junction bases not matched to a gene: 8. The CDR3 DNA reads as TGTGCTAGTGCCCCCAGCGGGGGGGCGACCTACGAGCAGTACTTC. It encodes CASAPSGGATYEQYF.

The chain uses TRBV7-2 and TRBJ1-3; the D is unclear. The V gene's germline CDR1 is SGHTA and CDR2 FQGNSA. V lost 1 base, J lost 2 bases, and 6 bases lay in between. This CDR3 spans 14 amino acids. The CDR3 coding sequence is TGTGCCAGCAGCTTAGGCCTAACTGGAAACACCATATATTTT. Amino acids: CASSLGLTGNTIYF. Filled out from reference TRBV7-2 and TRBJ1-3, the complete variable domain reads GAGVSQSPSNKVTEKGKDVELRCDPISGHTALYWYRQSLGQGLEFLIYFQGNSAPDKSGLPSDRFSAERTGGSVSTLTIQRTQQEDSAVYLCASSLGLTGNTIYFGEGSWLTVV.

V gene TRBV28 combines with J gene TRBJ1-4; 8 bases agree with TRBD1. V lost 11 bases to trimming and J lost 0 bases; unmatched junction nucleotides: 17. Germline V gene data show CDR1 as MDHEN and CDR2 as SYDVKM. The CDR3 extends over 18 amino acids. CDR3 region: CASFTGGAHDATNEKLFF. The CDR3 region has the DNA TGTGCCTCCTTCACAGGGGGGGCCCACGATGCAACTAATGAAAAACTGTTTTTT.

The chain links TRBV19 to TRBJ2-7; 15 bases are a match to TRBD2. Germline V gene lookup returns CDR1 LNHDA and CDR2 SQIVND (reference sequence). CDR3 length: 19 residues. V gave up 3 bases and J gave up 3 bases; unmatched junction bases: 12. In nucleotides, the CDR3 is TGTGCCAGTAGTATTTTCGGGACTAGCGGGAGGAACCCGAACTACGAGCAGTACTTC. It translates to CASSIFGTSGRNPNYEQYF.

The chain links TRBV12-5 to TRBJ2-1; 8 nucleotides line up with TRBD2. Trimming cost V 5 bases and J 4 bases; bases outside gene matches: 7. CDR3 length equals 15 residues. In germline, CDR1 is LGHNT, CDR2 FRNRAP. As DNA, the CDR3 is TGTGCTAGTGGTCTCGGACTAGCAGCATACAATGAGCAGTTCTTC. As protein: CASGLGLAAYNEQFF.

This chain uses TRBV6-6 with TRBJ2-7, with D unclear. Trimming removed 5 bases from V and 0 bases from J, with 11 bases in between. This CDR3 is 14 amino acids long. Per germline, CDR1 MNHNY and CDR2 SVGAGI (reference sequence). In DNA, the CDR3 is TGTGCCAGCAGTACAGCTGCGCGCTCCTACGAGCAGTACTTC. It codes for CASSTAARSYEQYF.

The sample holds one count of this clone. The J gene is TRBJ2-5, the V gene TRBV19; a weak D match, TRBD1 (6 bases). The CDR3 loop spans 17 amino acids. The germline V gene encodes CDR1 LNHDA and CDR2 SQIVND (reference sequence). V lost 4 bases, J lost 2 bases, and 20 bases lay in between. The CDR3 is CASSRGPAGVPQETQYF. CDR3 nucleotides: TGTGCCAGTAGTAGGGGGCCAGCAGGAGTTCCGCAAGAGACCCAGTACTTC.

Here the CDR3 DNA reads TGTGCCAGCAGTACCGTAGCGGGAGGGTTCGATGAGCAGTTCTTC. Translated, it gives CASSTVAGGFDEQFF. This chain connects TRBV6-5 to TRBJ2-1; TRBD2 matches at 11 bases. Germline trimming cut 5 bases from V and 8 bases from J; bases unmatched to any gene: 8. CDR1 and CDR2 from the germline V gene are MNHEY and SVGAGI. The CDR3 loop spans 15 amino acids.

This chain links TRBV7-9 with TRBJ2-1; 7 bases are shared with TRBD2. The CDR3 covers 16 residues. Germline trimming cut 5 bases from V and 4 bases from J; bases unmatched to any gene: 11. CDR1 and CDR2 from the germline V gene are SEHNR and FQNEAQ (reference sequence). Here the CDR3 reads CASSAGFGLDYNEQFF. As DNA, the CDR3 is TGTGCCAGCAGCGCGGGGTTCGGACTAGATTACAATGAGCAGTTCTTC. Full variable domain (outside the CDR3, taken from reference TRBV7-9 and TRBJ2-1): DTGVSQNPRHKITKRGQNVTFRCDPISEHNRLYWYRQTLGQGPEFLTYFQNEAQLEKSRLLSDRFSAERPKGSFSTLEIQRTEQGDSAMYLCASSAGFGLDYNEQFFGPGTRLTVL.

Concerning this clone: A junction end diverges from the germline sequence, so it may reflect a read error. The V and J genes are TRBV9 and TRBJ2-1; 12 positions agree with TRBD1. Looked up from germline, CDR1 is SGDLS and CDR2 is YYNGEE. The CDR3 loop spans 16 amino acids. CDR3 sequence (DNA): TGTGCCAGCAGTGTAGAGGCTGGGACAGGGGGCGATGAGCAGTTCTTC. This encodes CASSVEAGTGGDEQFF.

This chain joins TRBV11-2 and TRBJ2-7, with 9 positions matching TRBD2. This CDR3 contains 14 residues. The V and J ends lost 1 base and 5 bases, in that order; junction bases with no gene match: 3. CDR1 and CDR2 (germline): SGHAT, FQNNGV. The CDR3 sequence is CASSLGTSANEQYF. The CDR3 DNA reads as TGTGCCAGCAGCTTAGGGACTAGCGCAAACGAGCAGTACTTC.

J is TRBJ1-2 and V is TRBV6-5; 8 bases map to TRBD1. CDR3 length: 13 amino acids. J gave up 4 bases and V 6 bases, and 4 bases lay outside the gene matches. Germline V gives CDR1 MNHEY, CDR2 SVGAGI. CDR3: CASSGQGTYGYTF. The DNA for the CDR3 is TGTGCCAGCAGCGGACAGGGAACCTATGGCTACACCTTC.

The chain combines TRBV11-2 with TRBJ2-5, with TRBD1 as a possible D gene (5 bases). CDR3 length: 13 amino acids. Trimming removed 1 base from V and 5 bases from J, with 8 bases in between. Germline-derived CDR1 and CDR2 are SGHAT and FQNNGV. This CDR3 reads CASSLVGLETQYF. The CDR3 nucleotides are TGTGCCAGCAGCTTAGTGGGGCTGGAGACCCAGTACTTC. Combining the CDR3 with reference TRBV11-2 and TRBJ2-5 gives the whole variable domain EAGVAQSPRYKIIEKRQSVAFWCNPISGHATLYWYQQILGQGPKLLIQFQNNGVVDDSQLPKDRFSAERLKGVDSTLKIQPAKLEDSAVYLCASSLVGLETQYFGPGTRLLVL.

This rearrangement joins TRBV6-5 to TRBJ2-1, with D perhaps matching TRBD1 (5 bases). V lost 5 bases and J lost 5, with 13 bases in between. Per the germline V gene, CDR1 is MNHEY and CDR2 is SVGAGI. This CDR3 comprises 14 residues. CDR3 region: CASSNQDRNNEQFF. The CDR3 nucleotides are TGTGCCAGCAGTAACCAAGACAGAAACAATGAGCAGTTCTTC.

The chain has TRBV7-2 and TRBJ2-7; 12 bases are a match to TRBD2. CDR1 is SGHTA, CDR2 FQGNSA, per germline. J lost 2 bases, V lost 0 bases, and 2 bases had no gene match. CDR3 length equals 16 residues. The CDR3 coding sequence is TGTGCCAGCAGCTTAGCCCCTAGCGGGGGGGCCTACGAGCAGTACTTC. This translates into CASSLAPSGGAYEQYF.